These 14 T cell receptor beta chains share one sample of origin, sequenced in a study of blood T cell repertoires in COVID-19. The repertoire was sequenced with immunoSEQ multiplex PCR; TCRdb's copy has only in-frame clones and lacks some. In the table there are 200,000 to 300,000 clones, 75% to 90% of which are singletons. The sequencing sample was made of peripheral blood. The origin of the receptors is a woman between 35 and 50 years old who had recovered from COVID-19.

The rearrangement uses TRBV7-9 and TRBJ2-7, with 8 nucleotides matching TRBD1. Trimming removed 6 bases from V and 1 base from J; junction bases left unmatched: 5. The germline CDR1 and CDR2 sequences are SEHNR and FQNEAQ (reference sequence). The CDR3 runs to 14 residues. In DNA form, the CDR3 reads TGTGCCAGCAGTCTCCGGGACAGGTCCTACGAGCAGTACTTC. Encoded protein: CASSLRDRSYEQYF.

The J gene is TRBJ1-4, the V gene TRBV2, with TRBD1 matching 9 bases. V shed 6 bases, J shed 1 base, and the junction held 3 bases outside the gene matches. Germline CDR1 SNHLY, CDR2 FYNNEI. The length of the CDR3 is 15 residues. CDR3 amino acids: CASSLTGGTNEKLFF. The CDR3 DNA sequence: TGTGCCAGCAGCCTGACAGGGGGAACTAATGAAAAACTGTTTTTT.

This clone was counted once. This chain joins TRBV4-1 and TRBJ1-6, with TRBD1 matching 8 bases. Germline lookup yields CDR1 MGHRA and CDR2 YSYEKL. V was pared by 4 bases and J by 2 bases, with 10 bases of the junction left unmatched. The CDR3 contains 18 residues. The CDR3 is CASSLGQGSGTYNSPLHF. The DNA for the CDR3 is TGCGCCAGCAGCCTCGGACAGGGAAGTGGGACCTATAATTCACCCCTCCACTTT.

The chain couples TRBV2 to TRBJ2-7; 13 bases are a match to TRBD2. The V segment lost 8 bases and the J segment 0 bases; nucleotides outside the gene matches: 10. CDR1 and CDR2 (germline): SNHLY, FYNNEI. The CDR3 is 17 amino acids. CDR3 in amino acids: CASRPEGLAGFSYEQYF. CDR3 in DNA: TGTGCCAGCCGCCCCGAGGGACTAGCGGGGTTCTCCTACGAGCAGTACTTC.

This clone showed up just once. The CDR3 nucleotides are TGTGCCAGCAGTGCCCAGGGCGGTACCTACGAGCAGTACTTC. This codes for CASSAQGGTYEQYF. This chain uses TRBV2 with TRBJ2-7; TRBD1 might be the D (5 bases). The germline V gene encodes CDR1 SNHLY and CDR2 FYNNEI. The CDR3 is 14 amino acids. The V and J ends lost 4 bases and 2 bases respectively, with 12 bases between them. Using reference TRBV2 and TRBJ2-7 for the parts outside the CDR3, the full variable domain is EPEVTQTPSHQVTQMGQEVILRCVPISNHLYFYWYRQILGQKVEFLVSFYNNEISEKSEIFDDQFSVERPDGSNFTLKIRSTKLEDSAMYFCASSAQGGTYEQYFGPGTRLTVT.

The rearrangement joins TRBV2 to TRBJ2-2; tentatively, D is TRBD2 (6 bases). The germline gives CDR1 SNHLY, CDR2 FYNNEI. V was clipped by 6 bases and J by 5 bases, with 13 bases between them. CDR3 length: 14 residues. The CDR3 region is CASRWSGGTGELFF. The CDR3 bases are TGTGCCAGCAGATGGTCTGGGGGGACCGGGGAGCTGTTTTTT. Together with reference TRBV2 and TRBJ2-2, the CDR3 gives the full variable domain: EPEVTQTPSHQVTQMGQEVILRCVPISNHLYFYWYRQILGQKVEFLVSFYNNEISEKSEIFDDQFSVERPDGSNFTLKIRSTKLEDSAMYFCASRWSGGTGELFFGEGSRLTVL.

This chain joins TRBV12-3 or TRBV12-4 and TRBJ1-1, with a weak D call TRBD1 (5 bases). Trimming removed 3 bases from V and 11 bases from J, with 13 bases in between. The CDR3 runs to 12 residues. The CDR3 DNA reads TGTGCCAGCAGTTTCGGGGGAAGGAGGGCTTTCTTT. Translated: CASSFGGRRAFF.

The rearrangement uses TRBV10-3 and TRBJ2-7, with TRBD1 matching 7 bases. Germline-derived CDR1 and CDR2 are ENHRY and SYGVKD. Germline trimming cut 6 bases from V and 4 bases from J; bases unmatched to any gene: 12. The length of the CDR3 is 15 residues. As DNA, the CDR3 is TGTGCCATCAGCGACCTCCGGGACAGATCATACGAGCAGTACTTC. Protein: CAISDLRDRSYEQYF.

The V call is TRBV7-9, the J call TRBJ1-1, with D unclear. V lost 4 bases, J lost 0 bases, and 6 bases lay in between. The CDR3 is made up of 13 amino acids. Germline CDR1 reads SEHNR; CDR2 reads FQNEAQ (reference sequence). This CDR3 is CASSSVVNTEAFF. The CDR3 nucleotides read TGTGCCAGCAGCTCGGTAGTGAACACTGAAGCTTTCTTT.

CDR3 bases: TGCGCCAGCAGCCACGAATACAGGGGGCCAGGCTGGGAGCAGTACTTC. As protein: CASSHEYRGPGWEQYF. The rearrangement joins TRBV4-3 to TRBJ2-7; 9 bases align to TRBD1. The CDR3 is 16 amino acids. The V and J ends lost 3 bases and 7 bases, in that order; junction bases with no gene match: 13. Germline V gene lookup returns CDR1 LGHNA and CDR2 YSLEER.

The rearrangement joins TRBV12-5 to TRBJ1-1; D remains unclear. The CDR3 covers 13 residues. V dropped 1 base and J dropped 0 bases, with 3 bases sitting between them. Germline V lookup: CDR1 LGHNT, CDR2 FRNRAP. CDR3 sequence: CASGLALNTEAFF. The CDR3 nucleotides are TGTGCTAGTGGTTTGGCGTTGAACACTGAAGCTTTCTTT.

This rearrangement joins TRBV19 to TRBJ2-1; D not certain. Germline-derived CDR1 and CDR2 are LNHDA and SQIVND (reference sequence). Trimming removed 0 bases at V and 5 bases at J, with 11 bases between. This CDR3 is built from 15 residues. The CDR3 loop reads CASSIDPATDNEQFF. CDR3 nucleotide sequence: TGTGCCAGTAGTATAGACCCGGCCACAGACAATGAGCAGTTCTTC.

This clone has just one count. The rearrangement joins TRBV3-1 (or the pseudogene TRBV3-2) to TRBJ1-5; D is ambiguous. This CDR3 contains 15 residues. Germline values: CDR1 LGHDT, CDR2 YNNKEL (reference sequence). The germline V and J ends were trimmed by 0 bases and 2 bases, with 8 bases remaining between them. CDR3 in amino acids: CASSQDAAGNQPQHF. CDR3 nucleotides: TGTGCCAGCAGCCAAGATGCGGCAGGCAATCAGCCCCAGCATTTT.

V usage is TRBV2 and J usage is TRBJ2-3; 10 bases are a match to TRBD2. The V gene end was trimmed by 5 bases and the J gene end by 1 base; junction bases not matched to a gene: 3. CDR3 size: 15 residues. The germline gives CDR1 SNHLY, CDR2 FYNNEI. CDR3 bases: TGTGCCAGCAGTTGGACTAGCGGAGGCACAGATACGCAGTATTTT. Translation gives CASSWTSGGTDTQYF.